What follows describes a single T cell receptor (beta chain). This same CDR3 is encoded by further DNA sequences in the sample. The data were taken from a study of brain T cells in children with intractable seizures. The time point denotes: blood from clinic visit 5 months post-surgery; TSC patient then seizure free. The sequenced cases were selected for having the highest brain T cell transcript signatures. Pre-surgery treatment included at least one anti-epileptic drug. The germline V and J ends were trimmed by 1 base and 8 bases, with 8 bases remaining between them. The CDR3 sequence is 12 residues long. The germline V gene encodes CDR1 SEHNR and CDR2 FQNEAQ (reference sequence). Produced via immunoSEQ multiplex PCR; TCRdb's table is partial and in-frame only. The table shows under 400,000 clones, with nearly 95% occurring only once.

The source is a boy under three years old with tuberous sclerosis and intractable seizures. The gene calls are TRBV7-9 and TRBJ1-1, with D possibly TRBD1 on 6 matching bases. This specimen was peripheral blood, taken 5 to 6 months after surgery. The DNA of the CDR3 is TGTGCCAGCAGCTTAGTCAGGGGCGAAGCTTTCTTT. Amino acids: CASSLVRGEAFF.